One T cell receptor (beta chain) is described in this entry. Its antigen is as yet unknown. This sample was included in a study of T cell responses to AZD1222 COVID-19 vaccine. Broader study findings: Among those given AZD1222, only 6 or 7 were seropositive at baseline. Spike-specific TCR breadth and depth rose after two AZD1222 doses.

Method: immunoSEQ multiplex PCR; TCRdb's copy keeps in-frame clones and lacks some. The data hold about 110,000 clones, with over 85% observed a single time. CDR1 SGHVS and CDR2 FQNEAQ come from the germline V gene. The CDR3 loop spans 12 amino acids. Trimming removed 6 bases at V and 6 bases at J, with 12 bases between. V usage is TRBV7-8 and J usage is TRBJ2-7; D perhaps matches TRBD1 (6 bases). Specimen: peripheral blood, collected 28 days after the second AZD1222 dose. The TCR originated in an adult who received the AZD1222 COVID-19 vaccine. CDR3 in amino acids: CASSRTGFEQYF. Written as DNA, the CDR3 is TGTGCCAGCAGTCGAACAGGGTTCGAGCAGTACTTC. The entire variable domain, with the rest obtained from reference TRBV7-8 and TRBJ2-7, is as follows: GAGVSQSPRYKVAKRGQDVALRCDPISGHVSLFWYQQALGQGPEFLTYFQNEAQLDKSGLPSDRFFAERPEGSVSTLKIQRTQQEDSAVYLCASSRTGFEQYFGPGTRLTVT.